The 9 T cell receptor beta chains below come from one sample, sequenced in a study of T-cell reconstitution after alpha-beta-depleted transplantation in children. As it was prepared, the TCRbeta library received unique molecular identifiers. From the PCR reads, TCRdb called clonotypes with MiXCR, one entry per CDR3 protein. This table has around 580,000 distinct CDR3 sequences, roughly 30% appearing once. The starting material was PBMCs, obtained before TCRalphabeta/CD19-depleted stem cell transplant. Source of these receptors: a boy in the first two years of life with Wiskott-Aldrich syndrome, due to receive a stem cell transplant.

This clonotype was detected a few times. The V and J genes are TRBV6-5 and TRBJ2-1, with D possibly matching TRBD2 (6 bases). The CDR3 is made up of 14 amino acids. Trimming stripped 3 bases from V and 8 bases from J, with 14 bases between. The germline CDR1 and CDR2 sequences are MNHEY and SVGAGI. The CDR3 sequence: CASSYGQGGHEQFF. The CDR3 region has the DNA TGTGCCAGCAGTTATGGGCAGGGAGGCCATGAGCAGTTCTTC.

This clonotype appeared a few times. The chain is built from TRBV20-1 and TRBJ2-5, with 10 positions matching TRBD2. Trimming cost V 3 bases and J 9 bases; bases outside gene matches: 19. The CDR3 is made up of 17 amino acids. The germline V gene encodes CDR1 DFQATT and CDR2 SNEGSKA (reference sequence). CDR3 coding DNA: TGCAGTGCTAGTCCTCCCCTACTAGCGGGACGGACACGGGCCCAGTACTTC. Translating it yields CSASPPLLAGRTRAQYF.

This clonotype appeared a few times. V usage is TRBV4-1 and J usage is TRBJ2-1; tentative D call: TRBD2 (5 bases). The germline V gene encodes CDR1 MGHRA and CDR2 YSYEKL. The V end was cut by 0 bases, the J end by 7 bases, with 10 bases between. This CDR3 region has 14 residues. The CDR3 loop reads CASSQEDLGNEQFF. CDR3 DNA sequence: TGCGCCAGCAGCCAAGAGGACTTGGGGAATGAGCAGTTCTTC.

This clonotype was picked up a small number of times. The gene calls are TRBV5-1 and TRBJ2-5, with D perhaps being TRBD1 or TRBD2 (6 bases each). The CDR3 has 13 residues. V was clipped by 4 bases and J by 5 bases, with 12 bases between them. From germline, CDR1 is SGHRS and CDR2 YFSETQ. CDR3 in DNA: TGCGCCAGCAGCCGGGGGCGTGTGGAGACCCAGTACTTC. It specifies CASSRGRVETQYF. The full variable domain, rest sourced from reference TRBV5-1 and TRBJ2-5, is KAGVTQTPRYLIKTRGQQVTLSCSPISGHRSVSWYQQTPGQGLQFLFEYFSETQRNKGNFPGRFSGRQFSNSRSEMNVSTLELGDSALYLCASSRGRVETQYFGPGTRLLVL.

Here the CDR3 DNA reads TGTGCCAGCGGGACCGGCAACAATCAGCCCCAGCATTTT. The encoded protein is CASGTGNNQPQHF. The V and J genes are TRBV19 and TRBJ1-5, with D perhaps matching TRBD1 (5 bases). CDR1 is LNHDA and CDR2 is SQIVND in the germline V gene (reference sequence). The CDR3 sequence is 13 residues long. The ends were cut back, 9 bases at V and 3 bases at J, with 12 bases in the middle.

The rearrangement uses TRBV12-3 or TRBV12-4 and TRBJ2-5; 7 bases are shared with TRBD2. The V segment lost 5 bases and the J segment 2 bases; nucleotides outside the gene matches: 5. The CDR3 sequence is 14 residues long. The CDR3 reads CASSPEGLQETQYF. The CDR3 nucleotides read TGTGCCAGCAGTCCCGAGGGACTACAAGAGACCCAGTACTTC.

The chain couples TRBV7-6 to TRBJ1-2; maybe TRBD1 (6 bases). CDR1 is SGHVS and CDR2 is FNYEAQ in the germline V gene. The CDR3 sequence is 14 residues long. Trimming cost V 5 bases and J 8 bases, with 18 bases left between them. The CDR3 sequence: CASSQSTGRGGYTF. In DNA, the CDR3 is TGTGCCAGCAGCCAATCTACAGGGCGTGGCGGCTACACCTTC.

This clonotype was found a few times. The V gene is TRBV6-5, the J gene TRBJ2-3; a possible D gene is TRBD1 (6 bases). Germline V lookup: CDR1 MNHEY, CDR2 SVGAGI. The CDR3 has 15 residues. The germline V and J ends were trimmed by 3 bases and 4 bases, with 14 bases remaining between them. The CDR3 DNA follows: TGTGCCAGCAGTTATCAGGGAGAGGGGGCAGATACGCAGTATTTT. It encodes CASSYQGEGADTQYF.

The CDR3 loop reads CSVRTGPETQYF. The DNA for the CDR3 is TGCAGCGTTAGGACAGGCCCAGAGACCCAGTACTTC. V usage is TRBV29-1 and J usage is TRBJ2-5, with 7 bases that match TRBD1. Trimming at V came to 5 bases and at J to 4 bases, leaving 4 bases not matched to a gene. From germline, CDR1 is SQVTM and CDR2 ANQGSEA. The CDR3 runs to 12 residues.